Sequencing of this T cell receptor (beta chain) was carried out in a study of T cell repertoires in cytomegalovirus infection. Study-level information: Public TCR beta signatures marked donors with CMV infection and the matching HLA.

This CDR3 spans 17 amino acids. J lost 5 bases, V lost 6 bases, and 14 bases had no gene match. Germline CDR1 reads MNHNY; CDR2 reads SVGAGI (reference sequence). MiXCR was run by TCRdb on the reads, yielding one entry per CDR3 protein. This sample has about 740,000 distinct CDR3 sequences, with around 30% found just once. This clonotype was seen a few times. Its antigen is still unknown. The sequences come from cultured PBMCs, collected from culture after CMV antigen stimulation. The source is a human donor in good health (CMV status not recorded). Some clones in this sample may be carry-over from other donors' samples. The chain joins TRBV6-6 to TRBJ2-2, with TRBD2 matching over 8 bases. As DNA, the CDR3 is TGTGCCAGCAGCCTTGCCGGCTTAGCGGGGCCTACCGGGGAGCTGTTTTTT. Encoded protein: CASSLAGLAGPTGELFF.